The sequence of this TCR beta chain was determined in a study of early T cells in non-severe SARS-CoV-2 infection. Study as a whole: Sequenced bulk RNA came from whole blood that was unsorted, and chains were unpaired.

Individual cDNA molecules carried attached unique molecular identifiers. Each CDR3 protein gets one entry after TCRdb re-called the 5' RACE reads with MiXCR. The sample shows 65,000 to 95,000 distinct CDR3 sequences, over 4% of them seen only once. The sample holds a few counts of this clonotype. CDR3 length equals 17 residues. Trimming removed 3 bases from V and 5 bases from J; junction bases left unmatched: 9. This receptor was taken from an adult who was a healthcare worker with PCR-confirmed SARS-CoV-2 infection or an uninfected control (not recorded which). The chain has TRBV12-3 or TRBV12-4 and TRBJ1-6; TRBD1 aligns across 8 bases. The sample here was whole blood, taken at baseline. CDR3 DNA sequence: TGTGCCAGCAGTTTCTCCCAGGGGGCAAACAATAATTCACCCCTCCACTTT. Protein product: CASSFSQGANNNSPLHF.